This record looks at one TCR beta chain sequence and its context. Its specificity is unknown. The sample originates from a study of cytomegalovirus exposure and HLA in healthy donors. Study results and caveats: It was reported that TCR beta sequences correctly inferred the HLA-A and HLA-B alleles for most subjects.

Primers for the PCR totalled 60 Vbeta and 13 Jbeta. Sequencing used immunoSEQ multiplex PCR; TCRdb keeps in-frame clones, though not all of them. This sample has 100,000 to 150,000 clones; over 70% occur once, and the top ten carry less than 2%. The material sequenced was PBMCs. This receptor was obtained from a woman in her late teens or twenties in good health and CMV-seronegative.

CDR3 amino acids: CASSDQINEKLFF. The CDR3 coding sequence is TGTGCCAGCAGTGATCAGATTAATGAAAAACTGTTTTTT. This chain connects TRBV25-1 to TRBJ1-4; D is unresolved. The germline CDR1 and CDR2 sequences are MGHDK and SYGVNS. V was pared by 3 bases and J by 4 bases, with 6 bases between. This CDR3 is built from 13 residues.